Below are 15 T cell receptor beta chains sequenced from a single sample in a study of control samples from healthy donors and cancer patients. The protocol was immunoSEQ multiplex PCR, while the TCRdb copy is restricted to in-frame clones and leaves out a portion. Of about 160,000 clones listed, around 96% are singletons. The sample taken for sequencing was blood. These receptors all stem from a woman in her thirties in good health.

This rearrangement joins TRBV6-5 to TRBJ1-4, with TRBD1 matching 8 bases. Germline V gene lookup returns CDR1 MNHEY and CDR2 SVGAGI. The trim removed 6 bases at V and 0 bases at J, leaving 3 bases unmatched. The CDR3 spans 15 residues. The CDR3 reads CASSTQGATNEKLFF. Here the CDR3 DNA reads TGTGCCAGCAGCACACAGGGGGCAACTAATGAAAAACTGTTTTTT.

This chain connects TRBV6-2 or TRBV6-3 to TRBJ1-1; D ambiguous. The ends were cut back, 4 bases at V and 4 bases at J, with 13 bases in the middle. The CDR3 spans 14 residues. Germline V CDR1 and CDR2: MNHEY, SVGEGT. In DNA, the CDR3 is TGTGCCAGCAGTTCCCACGGGCCGGCCACTGAAGCTTTCTTT. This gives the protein CASSSHGPATEAFF.

The chain's CDR3 is CASSSFLSQEQFF. The CDR3 DNA reads TGTGCCAGCAGCTCATTCCTCTCCCAAGAGCAGTTCTTC. This chain uses TRBV11-2 with TRBJ2-1; D gene unclear. The CDR3 is 13 amino acids. Trimming took 4 bases from V and 10 from J, leaving 14 bases between them. CDR1 is SGHAT, CDR2 FQNNGV, per germline.

The CDR3 reads CASRPLGRIVYEQFF. CDR3 in DNA: TGTGCCAGCAGACCATTAGGTAGGATCGTCTATGAGCAGTTCTTC. The chain recombines TRBV28 with TRBJ2-1; unclear D gene. Looked up from germline, CDR1 is MDHEN and CDR2 is SYDVKM. Trimming pared 6 bases from V and 8 bases from J, leaving 20 bases between. CDR3 length: 15 residues.

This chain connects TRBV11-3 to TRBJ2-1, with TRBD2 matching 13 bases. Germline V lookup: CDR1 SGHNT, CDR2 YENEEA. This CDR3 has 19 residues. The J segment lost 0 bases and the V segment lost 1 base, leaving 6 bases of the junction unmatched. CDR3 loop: CASSLGGLAGEGSYNEQFF. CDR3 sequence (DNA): TGTGCCAGCAGCTTAGGTGGACTAGCGGGAGAAGGCTCCTACAATGAGCAGTTCTTC.

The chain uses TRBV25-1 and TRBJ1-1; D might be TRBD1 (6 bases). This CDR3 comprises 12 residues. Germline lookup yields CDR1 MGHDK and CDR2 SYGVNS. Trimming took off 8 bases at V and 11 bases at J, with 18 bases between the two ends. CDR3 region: CASLSGGARAFF. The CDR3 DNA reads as TGTGCCAGCTTAAGTGGGGGGGCGCGGGCTTTCTTT.

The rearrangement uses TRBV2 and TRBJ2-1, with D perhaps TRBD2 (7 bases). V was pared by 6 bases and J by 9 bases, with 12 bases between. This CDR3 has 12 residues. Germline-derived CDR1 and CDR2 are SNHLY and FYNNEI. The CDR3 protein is CASRGRGAEQFF. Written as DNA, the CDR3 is TGTGCCAGCAGGGGTCGGGGGGCTGAGCAGTTCTTC.

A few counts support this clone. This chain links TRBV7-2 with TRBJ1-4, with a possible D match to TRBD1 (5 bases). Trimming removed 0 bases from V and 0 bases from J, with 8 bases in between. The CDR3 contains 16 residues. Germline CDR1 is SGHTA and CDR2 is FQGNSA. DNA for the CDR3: TGTGCCAGCAGCTTAGCGGGGCACTCAACTAATGAAAAACTGTTTTTT. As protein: CASSLAGHSTNEKLFF. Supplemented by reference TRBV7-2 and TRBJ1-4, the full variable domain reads GAGVSQSPSNKVTEKGKDVELRCDPISGHTALYWYRQSLGQGLEFLIYFQGNSAPDKSGLPSDRFSAERTGGSVSTLTIQRTQQEDSAVYLCASSLAGHSTNEKLFFGSGTQLSVL.

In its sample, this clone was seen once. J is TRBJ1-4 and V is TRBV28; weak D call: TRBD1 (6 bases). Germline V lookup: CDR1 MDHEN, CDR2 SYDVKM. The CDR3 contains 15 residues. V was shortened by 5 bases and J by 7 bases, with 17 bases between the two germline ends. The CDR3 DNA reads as TGTGCCAGCAGTACAAAACAGGGTTGGAGTGAAAAACTGTTTTTT. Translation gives CASSTKQGWSEKLFF.

This CDR3 is CASGLRTQEGSPLHF. DNA of the CDR3: TGTGCCAGCGGCCTCCGAACTCAGGAAGGTTCACCCCTCCACTTT. The V gene is TRBV21-1, the J gene TRBJ1-6; the D call of TRBD1 is as the table states it, not checked on the DNA. TRBV21-1 is an annotated pseudogene. The CDR3 covers 15 residues.

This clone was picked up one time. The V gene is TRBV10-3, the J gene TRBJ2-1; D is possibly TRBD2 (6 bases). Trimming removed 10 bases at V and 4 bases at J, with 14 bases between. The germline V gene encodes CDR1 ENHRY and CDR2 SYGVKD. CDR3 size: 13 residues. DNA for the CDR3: TGTGCCACAGCCGGGACTGAATACAATGAGCAGTTCTTC. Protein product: CATAGTEYNEQFF.

DNA for the CDR3: TGTGCCAGCTCACCTACTTCCCGGGAGCAGTACTTC. Translating gives CASSPTSREQYF. The rearrangement uses TRBV18 and TRBJ2-7; D remains ambiguous. Germline lookup yields CDR1 KGHSH and CDR2 LQKENI. This CDR3 comprises 12 residues. Trimming pared 3 bases from V and 7 bases from J, leaving 10 bases between. The full variable domain, completed using reference TRBV18 and TRBJ2-7, is NAGVMQNPRHLVRRRGQEARLRCSPMKGHSHVYWYRQLPEEGLKFMVYLQKENIIDESGMPKERFSAEFPKEGPSILRIQQVVRGDSAAYFCASSPTSREQYFGPGTRLTVT.

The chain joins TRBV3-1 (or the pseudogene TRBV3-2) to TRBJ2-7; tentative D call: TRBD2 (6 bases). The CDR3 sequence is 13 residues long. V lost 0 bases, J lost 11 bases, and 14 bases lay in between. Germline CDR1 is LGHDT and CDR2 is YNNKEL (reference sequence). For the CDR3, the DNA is TGTGCCAGCAGCCAAGATATCGGGGTAGCGGAGTACTTC. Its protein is CASSQDIGVAEYF.

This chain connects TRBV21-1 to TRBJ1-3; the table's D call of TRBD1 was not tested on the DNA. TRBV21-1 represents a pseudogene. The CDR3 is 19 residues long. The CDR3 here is CASSKSGQERTGGFYTIYF. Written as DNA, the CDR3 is TGTGCCAGCAGCAAATCGGGTCAGGAAAGAACAGGGGGCTTTTACACCATATATTTT.

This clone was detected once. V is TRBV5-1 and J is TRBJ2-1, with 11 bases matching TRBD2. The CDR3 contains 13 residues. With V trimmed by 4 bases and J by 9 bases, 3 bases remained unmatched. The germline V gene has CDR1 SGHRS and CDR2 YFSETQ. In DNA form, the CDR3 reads TGCGCCAGCAGCCCTCTAGCGGGAGGTGAGCAGTTCTTC. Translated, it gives CASSPLAGGEQFF. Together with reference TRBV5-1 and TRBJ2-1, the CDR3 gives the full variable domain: KAGVTQTPRYLIKTRGQQVTLSCSPISGHRSVSWYQQTPGQGLQFLFEYFSETQRNKGNFPGRFSGRQFSNSRSEMNVSTLELGDSALYLCASSPLAGGEQFFGPGTRLTVL.